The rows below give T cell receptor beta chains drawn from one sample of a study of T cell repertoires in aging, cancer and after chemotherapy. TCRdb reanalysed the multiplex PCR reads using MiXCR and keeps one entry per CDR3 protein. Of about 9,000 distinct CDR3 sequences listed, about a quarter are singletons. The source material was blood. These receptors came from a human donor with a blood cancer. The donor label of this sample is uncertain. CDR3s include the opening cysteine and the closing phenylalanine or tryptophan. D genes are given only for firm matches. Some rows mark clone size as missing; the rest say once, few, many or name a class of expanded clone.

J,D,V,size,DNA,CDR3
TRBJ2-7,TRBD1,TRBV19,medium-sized,TGTGCCAGTAGTTTGGGGGACAGGGAAATGGTCGACGAGCAGTACTTC,CASSLGDREMVDEQYF
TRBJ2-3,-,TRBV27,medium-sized,TGTGCCAGCAGTTTTAGGGGCACAGATACGCAGTATTTT,CASSFRGTDTQYF
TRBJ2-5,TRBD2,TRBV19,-,TGTGCCAGTAGAAAACAGGGTAGCGGGAGGGCCCGGGAGACCCAGTACTTC,CASRKQGSGRARETQYF
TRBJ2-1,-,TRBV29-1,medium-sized,TGCAGCGTTGTTTTCGGAAACAATGAGCAGTTCTTC,CSVVFGNNEQFF
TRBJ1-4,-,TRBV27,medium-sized,TGTGCCAGCAGTTTATCGGGCGGAACTAATGAAAAACTGTTTTTT,CASSLSGGTNEKLFF
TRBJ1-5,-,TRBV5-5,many,TGTGCCAGCAGCTTTCTCTTAGACGGCAATAGCAATCAGCCCCAGCATTTT,CASSFLLDGNSNQPQHF
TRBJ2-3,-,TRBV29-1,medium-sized,TGCAGCGTTGAGATGGGGATCACAGATACGCAGTATTTT,CSVEMGITDTQYF
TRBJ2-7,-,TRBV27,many,TGTGCCAGCAGTTTAACCCAGGGGGGGGTCTACGAGCAGTACTTC,CASSLTQGGVYEQYF
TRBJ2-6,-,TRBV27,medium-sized,TGTGCCAGCAGTACACGGGGCTCTGGGGCCAACGTCCTGACTTTC,CASSTRGSGANVLTF
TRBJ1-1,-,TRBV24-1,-,TGTGCCACCAGTGATTCCAGGGCCTACACTGAAGCTTTCTTT,CATSDSRAYTEAFF
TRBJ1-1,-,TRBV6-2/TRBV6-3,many,TGTGCCAGCACCACAGTGGTCAGGGCTACTGAAGCTTTCTTT,CASTTVVRATEAFF
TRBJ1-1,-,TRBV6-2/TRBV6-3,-,TGTGCCAGCAACGACCGGGGACTCCTAGCCTCGGGGGGCCCTGAAGCTTTCTTT,CASNDRGLLASGGPEAFF
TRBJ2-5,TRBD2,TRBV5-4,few,TGTGCCAGCAGCTCCCCGGGAGGAGAGACCCAGTACTTC,CASSSPGGETQYF
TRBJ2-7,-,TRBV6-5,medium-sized,TGTGCCAGCAGTTACTTTACACCGGCTGCCGATTATTACGAGCAGTACTTC,CASSYFTPAADYYEQYF
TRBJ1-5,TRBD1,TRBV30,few,TGTGCCTGGAGTGTAAATGGGGGACAGGGCAATCAGCCCCAGCATTTT,CAWSVNGGQGNQPQHF
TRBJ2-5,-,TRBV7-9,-,TGTGCCAGCAGCTTTTTAGCGGACCACTCTCGGGAGACCCAGTACTTC,CASSFLADHSRETQYF
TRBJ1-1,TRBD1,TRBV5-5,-,TGCGCCAGCAGCGGACAGGGGGCGAAGACTGAAGCTTTCTTT,CASSGQGAKTEAFF
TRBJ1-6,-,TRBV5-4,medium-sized,TGTGCCAGCAGCTTGACGGATTATAATTCACCCCTCCACTTT,CASSLTDYNSPLHF
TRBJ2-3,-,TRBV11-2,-,TGTGCCAGCGGCCCTACGCTACCCACAGATACGCAGTATTTT,CASGPTLPTDTQYF
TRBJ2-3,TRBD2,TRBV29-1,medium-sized,TGCAGCGCCGGGGCGGGGGGCACAAACACAGATACGCAGTATTTT,CSAGAGGTNTDTQYF
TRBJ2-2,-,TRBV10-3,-,TGTACCATCAGTGAGGAGGGGCCCCACGGGGAGCTGTTTTTT,CTISEEGPHGELFF
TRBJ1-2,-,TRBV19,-,TGTGCCAGTAGTATAGATACAGGGTTCTATGGCTACACCTTC,CASSIDTGFYGYTF
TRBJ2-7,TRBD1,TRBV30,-,TGTGCCTGGAGTCCCGGACAGGGAGGTCTTCGGCAGTACTTC,CAWSPGQGGLRQYF
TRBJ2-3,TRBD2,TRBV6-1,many,TGTGCCAGCAGTGACACCGGGAGGGCAAATACGCAGTATTTT,CASSDTGRANTQYF
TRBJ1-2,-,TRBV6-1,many,TGTGCCAGCAGTGAAGGAGGACACCGTGGCTACACCTTC,CASSEGGHRGYTF